Sequencing of this T cell receptor beta chain was carried out in a study of cytomegalovirus exposure and HLA in healthy donors. The CDR3 has 14 residues. V was shortened by 6 bases and J by 2 bases, with 14 bases between the two germline ends. The germline gives CDR1 MNHNY, CDR2 SVGAGI (reference sequence). Researchers ran the PCR with 60 Vbeta and 13 Jbeta primers. Sequencing was performed with immunoSEQ multiplex PCR; in TCRdb, only in-frame clones are kept and a portion is missing. The sample yields about 190,000 clones, roughly 80% seen once. The V gene is TRBV6-6, the J gene TRBJ2-7; no reliable D call. Material for sequencing was PBMCs. The source of this sequence is a woman aged 45-60 years in good health and CMV-seropositive. The CDR3: CASSSLPITYEQYF. In DNA form, the CDR3 reads TGTGCCAGCAGCTCACTACCGATTACCTACGAGCAGTACTTC.